This TCR beta chain is from a study of T cell responses to AZD1222 COVID-19 vaccine. General study findings and limits: Along spike, vaccine-associated CD4 TCRs were found throughout, with dominance at 160-218 and 743-854. When two AZD1222 doses had been given, Spike-specific TCR breadth and depth rose. Scientists sampled the repertoires only once the peak T cell response had passed.

Method: immunoSEQ multiplex PCR; TCRdb's copy keeps in-frame clones and lacks some. The table includes approximately 110,000 clones, approximately 89% detected once. Turning to this clone: Antigen: not known.

V dropped 4 bases and J dropped 4 bases, with 1 base sitting between them. The CDR3 sequence is 10 residues long. Germline values: CDR1 MNHEY, CDR2 SVGEGT. The source of this sequence is an adult who received the AZD1222 COVID-19 vaccine. The sequencing here drew on peripheral blood, taken 28 days after the second AZD1222 dose. The chain employs TRBV6-2 or TRBV6-3 and TRBJ2-5; D not resolved. The CDR3: CASSSETQYF. In DNA form, the CDR3 reads TGTGCCAGCAGTTCAGAGACCCAGTACTTC.